The present TCR beta chain was sequenced within a study of T cell repertoires in cytomegalovirus infection. MiXCR was run by TCRdb on the reads, yielding one entry per CDR3 protein. The table has roughly 250,000 distinct CDR3 sequences, roughly 22% seen once. The germline gives CDR1 MDHEN, CDR2 SYDVKM. V gave up 6 bases and J gave up 3 bases, with 16 bases separating them. The CDR3 runs to 15 residues. This clonotype was sampled from a human donor in good health (CMV status not recorded). Some clones in this sample may be carry-over from other donors' samples. This sequence joins TRBV28 and TRBJ2-3; no firm D call. Specimen: CD8+ T cells from PBMCs. The CDR3 DNA reads TGTGCCAGCAGACTTCTTCCGTCAGGAACAGATACGCAGTATTTT. It specifies CASRLLPSGTDTQYF.